This T cell receptor (beta chain) came from a study of blood T cell repertoires in COVID-19 (dated by TCRdb to about 2020). Background on the whole study: Collaborator samples came from the United States, Italy and Spain and covered acute and convalescent phases of COVID-19. The material from the prospective study consisted of cDNA or gDNA derived from T cells, B-cell-depleted T cells, or PBMCs. The dataset comprised deeply sampled blood TCRbeta repertoires from subjects exposed to, actively infected with, or recovered from COVID-19. A freely available public database, intended as a resource for researchers studying the immune response to SARS-CoV-2, is where the repertoires were released. Samples came from the ongoing ImmuneRACE study (first 160 participants) plus 1,254 subjects from 6 global collaborators. The sample metadata nearly always contained a de-identified subject ID, COVID-19 status, age in years and sex. Where HLA class I and class II types were available, the types were taken from metadata supplied by the sample provider, not from assay-based typing. What the authors observed across the whole study: Clinical and demographic metadata were provided uncurated, with the amount varying by source and participant.

The CDR3 runs 16 residues from the cysteine to the phenylalanine. Only the CDR3 DNA is retained, 48 bases long and in frame from the first base. CDR1 and CDR2 are drawn from the germline V gene (reference sequence): MNHEY, SMNVEV. Trimming leaves V shorter by 5 bases and J shorter by 6 bases, with the junction holding 5 bases beyond the gene matches. TCRbeta CDR3 regions were amplified from genomic DNA using the immunoSEQ Assay, a bias-controlled multiplex PCR. The paper's data handling went like this. Nucleated cell counts per sample were estimated from amplification of reference gene primers within the assay. To quantify the absolute abundance of each unique TCRbeta CDR3 rearrangement, sequence reads were collapsed and filtered. For each sample, productive Simpson clonality was calculated by taking the square root of Simpson's diversity index across productive rearrangements. TCRdb re-hosts the immuneACCESS table, in-frame sequences only. Its copies lack some clones; in the studies checked, an unresolved V gene accounts for under half of them, and the cause for the rest is not known. The DNA was the basis for D and trimming; V, J and clone size are from that table. This sample lists 65,000 to 80,000 clones; roughly 90% were detected once. The ten largest clones take up about a tenth of the sample.

Regarding this clone: Its antigen specificity is not known. No base quality values were provided; no much bigger clone lies one nucleotide off.

Whole blood was collected in K2EDTA tubes by collaborating institutions according to the institutions' own protocols. Collaborator samples were shipped for TCRbeta analysis as frozen whole blood, isolated PBMCs, or DNA extracted from either sample type. This receptor chain uses TRBV27 and TRBJ2-1; 15 of the junction bases match TRBD2. The receptor was isolated from a human donor in a cohort sampled during active COVID-19. The sample comprised peripheral blood. The CDR3 region has the sequence CASSRTSGGGSNEQFF. The DNA reads TGTGCCAGCAGTAGGACTAGCGGGGGGGGTTCCAATGAGCAGTTCTTC.